The clone carrying this T cell receptor beta chain occurred once. The target antigen is unknown. This specimen belongs to a study of cytomegalovirus exposure and HLA in healthy donors. On the study more broadly: A subsequent analysis reported that the roughly 120 validation repertoires were produced on the same platform that had also been used for the roughly 670 first-cohort repertoires. The study, taken as a whole, reports: The study designated roughly 160 TCR beta chains cytomegalovirus-associated. Many donors carried some public TCRs, although rarity characterized most TCR sequences.

Germline V CDR1 and CDR2: MDHEN, SYDVKM. The CDR3 is 14 amino acids. V lost 5 bases and J 2 bases, leaving 12 bases between the germline ends. TCRdb keeps only in-frame clones here, not all; method: immunoSEQ multiplex PCR. The sample holds some 220,000 clones, under 95% seen once. The validation cohort, a group of some 120 subjects, included the donors and was separate from the roughly 670-subject first cohort. The chain is built from TRBV28 and TRBJ1-1; no clear D. The clonotype originates from a woman aged 18-29 years in good health and CMV-seronegative. Sequencing input: PBMCs. The CDR3 nucleotides read TGTGCCAGCAGTCCCCGGGGTCCTAACACTGAAGCTTTCTTT. Its protein is CASSPRGPNTEAFF.